Shown below are 24 T cell receptor beta chains from a single sample sequenced in a study of beta chain features in type 1 diabetes. Their cognate antigens are unknown. Sequenced material consisted of expressed TCRB transcripts (all of the isolated RNA was reverse transcribed). Profiling relied on immunoSEQ multiplex PCR, and the TCRdb table lists in-frame clones only, not all of them. The sample carries around 690,000 clones, roughly 12% recorded once. The study's findings and limits: Shorter TCRB CDR3s, moderately but significantly so, marked every one of the four CD4+ subsets in Type 1 diabetes patients.

Sequenced sample: naive CD4+ T cells from blood. The origin of the receptors is a man aged 25-45 years with type 1 diabetes.

This clone has only a few counts. This chain joins TRBV6-5 and TRBJ1-1; D is unclear. The V end lost 2 bases, the J end lost 5 bases, and 9 bases lay between the germline ends. The germline V gene encodes CDR1 MNHEY and CDR2 SVGAGI. The CDR3 is 13 residues long. The CDR3 loop reads CASSYLRGTEAFF. Here the CDR3 DNA reads TGTGCCAGCAGTTACCTCAGAGGGACTGAAGCTTTCTTT.

This clone was recorded a few times. This sequence joins TRBV5-1 and TRBJ2-1; D call uncertain. Trimming pared 0 bases from V and 0 bases from J, leaving 4 bases between. The CDR3 totals 14 residues. Per germline, CDR1 SGHRS and CDR2 YFSETQ. In DNA, the CDR3 is TGCGCCAGCAGCTTGGTAGGCTCCTACAATGAGCAGTTCTTC. It codes for CASSLVGSYNEQFF.

This clone has a handful of counts. V usage is TRBV6-1 and J usage is TRBJ1-6; the D gene is possibly TRBD1 (6 bases). Germline CDR1 is MNHNS and CDR2 is SASEGT. V was shortened by 2 bases and J by 4 bases, with 6 bases between the two germline ends. The CDR3 spans 14 residues. The chain's CDR3 is CASSEQGYNSPLHF. The CDR3, as DNA: TGTGCCAGCAGTGAACAGGGGTATAATTCACCCCTCCACTTT.

There are a few counts of this clone. The chain couples TRBV7-2 to TRBJ1-2; D gene uncertain. Per germline, CDR1 SGHTA and CDR2 FQGNSA. The CDR3 length is 12 residues. V was cut by 5 bases and J by 7 bases, with 11 bases left in between. The CDR3 sequence: CASSIEGFGYTF. The CDR3 DNA follows: TGTGCCAGCAGCATTGAGGGATTTGGCTACACCTTC.

This chain connects TRBV14 to TRBJ1-2; D not certain. The CDR3 length is 13 residues. V lost 5 bases, J lost 0 bases, and 7 bases lay in between. Germline V CDR1 and CDR2: SGHDN, FVKESK. The CDR3 region is CASSYTANYGYTF. The DNA of the CDR3 is TGTGCCAGCAGCTATACAGCTAACTATGGCTACACCTTC.

V and J are TRBV7-6 and TRBJ2-7, with D unresolved. Between the trimmed V and J ends, which lost 6 bases and 4 bases, there was a span of 7 bases. CDR1 is SGHVS and CDR2 is FNYEAQ in the germline V gene. The CDR3 is 11 residues long. CDR3 nucleotides: TGTGCCAGCAGTCCCGGTTACGAGCAGTACTTC. Translation: CASSPGYEQYF. Combining the CDR3 with reference TRBV7-6 and TRBJ2-7 gives the whole variable domain GAGVSQSPRYKVTKRGQDVALRCDPISGHVSLYWYRQALGQGPEFLTYFNYEAQQDKSGLPNDRFSAERPEGSISTLTIQRTEQRDSAMYRCASSPGYEQYFGPGTRLTVT.

This clone was counted only a few times. The genes are TRBV7-2 and TRBJ1-4, with D perhaps matching TRBD1 (5 bases). Trimming took 3 bases from V and 7 from J, leaving 15 bases between them. Germline V gene sequence: CDR1 SGHTA, CDR2 FQGNSA. The CDR3 is made up of 15 amino acids. This chain's CDR3 is CASSLVTPGGEKLFF. The DNA of the CDR3 is TGTGCCAGCAGCTTGGTAACACCTGGGGGTGAAAAACTGTTTTTT.

The V gene is TRBV5-1, the J gene TRBJ2-1; D gene ambiguous. There are 12 residues in the CDR3. V lost 4 bases to trimming and J lost 12 bases, with 14 bases between them. The germline gives CDR1 SGHRS, CDR2 YFSETQ. The CDR3 loop reads CASSVQESGQFF. CDR3 DNA sequence: TGCGCCAGCAGCGTGCAGGAGTCGGGGCAGTTCTTC.

This clone turned up a few times. CDR3 loop: CASSPQGLGTGELFF. DNA for the CDR3: TGTGCCAGCAGCCCCCAGGGCCTGGGGACCGGGGAGCTGTTTTTT. The chain joins TRBV7-2 to TRBJ2-2; a weak D match, TRBD1 (5 bases). Trimming cost V 5 bases and J 5 bases, with 15 bases left between them. The germline V gene encodes CDR1 SGHTA and CDR2 FQGNSA. The CDR3 is 15 residues long.

The V gene is TRBV7-3, the J gene TRBJ2-2; 9 nucleotides match TRBD1. Germline values: CDR1 SGHTA, CDR2 FQGTGA. V lost 4 bases to trimming and J lost 6 bases; unmatched junction nucleotides: 9. The CDR3 is 16 residues long. This CDR3 reads CASSSRGQGFSGELFF. The DNA of the CDR3 is TGTGCCAGCAGCTCCCGAGGACAGGGGTTTTCCGGGGAGCTGTTTTTT. The full variable domain, in which reference TRBV7-3 and TRBJ2-2 provide the parts outside the CDR3, is GAGVSQTPSNKVTEKGKYVELRCDPISGHTALYWYRQSLGQGPEFLIYFQGTGAADDSGLPNDRFFAVRPEGSVSTLKIQRTERGDSAVYLCASSSRGQGFSGELFFGEGSRLTVL.

In this sample, this clone turned up a few times. V and J are TRBV7-6 and TRBJ1-6, with 8 bases aligning to TRBD1. Losses at the gene ends were 4 bases for V and 8 bases for J; bases not matched to a gene: 7. The CDR3 loop spans 15 amino acids. CDR1 and CDR2 from the germline V gene are SGHVS and FNYEAQ. CDR3 in amino acids: CASSSGQGVDSPLHF. The DNA for the CDR3 is TGTGCCAGCAGCTCCGGACAGGGTGTGGATTCACCCCTCCACTTT.

This chain links TRBV27 with TRBJ1-6; D is undetermined. Germline lookup yields CDR1 MNHEY and CDR2 SMNVEV (reference sequence). CDR3 size: 16 residues. V was pared by 2 bases and J by 7 bases, with 15 bases between. CDR3 in amino acids: CASSLKRQGSNSPLHF. The CDR3 DNA follows: TGTGCCAGCAGTTTAAAACGGCAAGGCAGCAATTCACCCCTCCACTTT.

The V call is TRBV7-2, the J call TRBJ2-3; 9 bases agree with TRBD2. The CDR3 sequence is 18 residues long. V was pared by 7 bases and J by 2 bases, with 16 bases of the junction left unmatched. The germline V gene has CDR1 SGHTA and CDR2 FQGNSA. The CDR3 is CASTRVILAGVNTDTQYF. The CDR3 DNA reads TGTGCCAGCACCCGGGTAATCTTAGCGGGGGTCAACACAGATACGCAGTATTTT.

In this sample, this clone turned up a few times. This rearrangement joins TRBV5-4 to TRBJ2-7; 8 nucleotides match TRBD1. The CDR3 length is 14 residues. The V and J ends lost 4 bases and 3 bases, in that order; junction bases with no gene match: 6. Germline V gene lookup returns CDR1 SGHNT and CDR2 YYREEE (reference sequence). The CDR3 DNA follows: TGTGCCAGCAGCCGACAGGGGTCTAACTACGAGCAGTACTTC. This gives the protein CASSRQGSNYEQYF.

This clone showed up just a few times. This chain connects TRBV14 to TRBJ2-5; TRBD1 might be the D (6 bases). V lost 1 base, J lost 1 base, and 10 bases lay in between. CDR3 length: 15 amino acids. From germline, CDR1 is SGHDN and CDR2 FVKESK. The CDR3: CASSQVQGPQETQYF. DNA of the CDR3: TGTGCCAGCAGCCAAGTCCAGGGGCCCCAAGAGACCCAGTACTTC.

This clone was recorded a few times. The chain uses TRBV2 and TRBJ1-3, with 9 positions matching TRBD1. CDR1 is SNHLY and CDR2 is FYNNEI in the germline V gene. Unmatched junction bases numbered 3, after V lost 6 bases and J lost 0 bases. CDR3 length: 15 residues. The CDR3, as DNA: TGTGCCAGCAGCACAGGGGGCATCTCTGGAAACACCATATATTTT. Translation: CASSTGGISGNTIYF.

The J gene is TRBJ1-2, the V gene TRBV7-2; tentatively, D is TRBD1 (5 bases). Trimming removed 5 bases at V and 8 bases at J, with 18 bases between. The germline CDR1 and CDR2 sequences are SGHTA and FQGNSA. The CDR3 runs 14 residues. CDR3 nucleotides: TGTGCCAGCAGCAGCTTGGGGGTTCTGGAAGGCTACACCTTC. Its translation: CASSSLGVLEGYTF.

V and J are TRBV30 and TRBJ2-4; D gene uncertain. The germline V and J ends were trimmed by 4 bases and 0 bases, with 7 bases remaining between them. Germline CDR1 is GTSNPN and CDR2 is SVGIG (reference sequence). CDR3 length equals 13 residues. The CDR3 region has the DNA TGTGCCTGGACCGTCCCAGCCAAAAACATTCAGTACTTC. Protein: CAWTVPAKNIQYF. The full variable domain, completed using reference TRBV30 and TRBJ2-4, is SQTIHQWPATLVQPVGSPLSLECTVEGTSNPNLYWYRQAAGRGLQLLFYSVGIGQISSEVPQNLSASRPQDRQFILSSKKLLLSDSGFYLCAWTVPAKNIQYFGAGTRLSVL.

This clone has more than one count but fewer than ten. The V gene is TRBV28, the J gene TRBJ2-7, with D hard to call. This CDR3 is built from 12 residues. Germline assignment: CDR1 MDHEN and CDR2 SYDVKM. V was trimmed by 2 bases and J by 4 bases, leaving 6 bases between them. CDR3 coding DNA: TGTGCCAGCAGTTTAATGGGGTACGAGCAGTACTTC. It encodes CASSLMGYEQYF.

The V gene is TRBV7-9, the J gene TRBJ2-3; maybe TRBD1 (7 bases). Germline loops: CDR1 SEHNR, CDR2 FQNEAQ (reference sequence). The germline V and J ends were trimmed by 5 bases and 2 bases, with 14 bases remaining between them. This CDR3 region has 15 residues. The CDR3 nucleotides are TGTGCCAGCAGCGCAGGGGGGAGGTACACAGATACGCAGTATTTT. It yields the protein CASSAGGRYTDTQYF.

This clone has just a few counts. The chain employs TRBV5-1 and TRBJ2-5, with 7 bases matching TRBD2. The CDR3 has 14 amino acids. V dropped 2 bases and J dropped 4; count of bases not matched to a gene: 5. Germline loops: CDR1 SGHRS, CDR2 YFSETQ. CDR3 loop: CASSFGTMGETQYF. DNA for the CDR3: TGCGCCAGCAGCTTCGGGACTATGGGAGAGACCCAGTACTTC.

This clone occurred a few times. The CDR3 nucleotides are TGTGCCAGCAGCTTGGGAATAGGGGGGCATCAGCCCCAGCATTTT. It is translated as CASSLGIGGHQPQHF. This chain connects TRBV5-6 to TRBJ1-5, with D perhaps matching TRBD1 (6 bases). Trimming shortened V by 0 bases and J by 5 bases, and 12 bases separated the two germline ends. CDR1 and CDR2 (germline): SGHDT, YYEEEE. The length of the CDR3 is 15 residues.

This sequence joins TRBV10-3 and TRBJ1-1, with D possibly being TRBD1 (5 bases). V lost 4 bases and J lost 2, with 8 bases in between. Germline V CDR1 and CDR2: ENHRY, SYGVKD. CDR3 size: 13 residues. CDR3 coding DNA: TGTGCCATCAGTGGACAGACCAACACTGAAGCTTTCTTT. Residues: CAISGQTNTEAFF.

The CDR3 sequence is CASSQSWTGPYGYTF. CDR3 nucleotides: TGTGCCAGCAGCCAATCTTGGACAGGCCCCTATGGCTACACCTTC. The rearrangement joins TRBV9 to TRBJ1-2; 7 bases line up with TRBD1. The germline CDR1 and CDR2 sequences are SGDLS and YYNGEE. V trimming: 4 bases; J trimming: 4 bases; junction bases outside the gene matches: 10. The CDR3 runs 15 residues.